Listed here are 18 T cell receptor beta chains from one sample, sequenced in a study of cytomegalovirus exposure and HLA in healthy donors. The PCR had 60 Vbeta and 13 Jbeta primers. Method: immunoSEQ multiplex PCR; TCRdb's copy keeps in-frame clones and lacks some. The data contain under 110,000 clones, 60% to 75% of them singletons. Material: PBMCs. All receptors come from a woman aged 40-49 years in good health and CMV-seronegative.

V and J are TRBV10-3 and TRBJ2-2; 7 bases align to TRBD1. Per the germline V gene, CDR1 is ENHRY and CDR2 is SYGVKD. The CDR3 spans 17 residues. The J segment lost 4 bases and the V segment lost 5 bases, leaving 13 bases of the junction unmatched. The CDR3 sequence: CAISSNRQGRGTGELFF. CDR3 in DNA: TGTGCCATCAGTTCCAACCGACAGGGCAGGGGCACCGGGGAGCTGTTTTTT.

This chain uses TRBV19 with TRBJ1-2; the D gene is possibly TRBD1 (5 bases). The CDR3 sequence is 13 residues long. From germline, CDR1 is LNHDA and CDR2 SQIVND (reference sequence). V lost 4 bases, J lost 2 bases, and 8 bases lay in between. The CDR3 coding sequence is TGTGCCAGTAGTACTGGGGGGAACTATGGCTACACCTTC. Translated, it gives CASSTGGNYGYTF.

The chain is built from TRBV30 and TRBJ2-2; 9 positions agree with TRBD2. The V gene end was trimmed by 5 bases and the J gene end by 0 bases; junction bases not matched to a gene: 16. This CDR3 comprises 19 residues. Germline V gene sequence: CDR1 GTSNPN, CDR2 SVGIG (reference sequence). For the CDR3, the DNA is TGTGCCTGGGGTCCCCGGGCTAGCGGGGTCGACGCGAACACCGGGGAGCTGTTTTTT. Its protein product is CAWGPRASGVDANTGELFF.

The rearrangement uses TRBV7-9 and TRBJ2-7; 9 nucleotides align to TRBD1. The junction had 6 bases not matched to a gene; V was cut back by 1 base and J by 5 bases. CDR1 and CDR2 from the germline V gene are SEHNR and FQNEAQ (reference sequence). CDR3 length: 15 residues. CDR3 in amino acids: CASSLGDRVNDEQYF. The DNA for the CDR3 is TGTGCCAGCAGCTTAGGGGACAGGGTCAACGACGAGCAGTACTTC. Together with reference TRBV7-9 and TRBJ2-7, the CDR3 gives the full variable domain: DTGVSQNPRHKITKRGQNVTFRCDPISEHNRLYWYRQTLGQGPEFLTYFQNEAQLEKSRLLSDRFSAERPKGSFSTLEIQRTEQGDSAMYLCASSLGDRVNDEQYFGPGTRLTVT.

As for this clone: One junction end does not reproduce the germline sequence, and a read error may be involved. This sequence joins TRBV7-9 and TRBJ2-2; D might be TRBD1 (5 bases). The CDR3 is 14 residues long. From germline, CDR1 is SEHNR and CDR2 FQNEAQ (reference sequence). CDR3 nucleotides: TGTTCCAGCAGCTTAATGGGGCACACCGGGGAGCTGTTTTTT. Its translation is CSSSLMGHTGELFF.

The chain links TRBV2 to TRBJ1-5; 12 bases are a match to TRBD1. Germline V gene data show CDR1 as SNHLY and CDR2 as FYNNEI. The CDR3 runs to 15 residues. Trimming took 6 bases from V and 5 from J; bases not matched to a gene: 5. Here the CDR3 reads CASRSGTGGDQPQHF. The CDR3 DNA follows: TGTGCCAGCAGGTCCGGGACAGGGGGCGATCAGCCCCAGCATTTT.

The V and J genes are TRBV14 and TRBJ2-7; 7 nucleotides line up with TRBD1. Trimming cost V 4 bases and J 1 base; bases outside gene matches: 7. The V gene's germline CDR1 is SGHDN and CDR2 FVKESK. CDR3 length: 15 residues. CDR3 protein: CASSLSGDRSYEQYF. CDR3 sequence (DNA): TGTGCCAGCAGCCTGTCTGGGGACAGATCCTACGAGCAGTACTTC.

This chain joins TRBV5-5 and TRBJ1-6; 7 positions match TRBD1. The CDR3 totals 18 residues. Germline V CDR1 and CDR2: SGHKS, YYEKEE (reference sequence). V was clipped by 4 bases and J by 7 bases; unmatched bases: 17. The CDR3 reads CASSVEGASSGVNSPLHF. DNA of the CDR3: TGTGCCAGCAGCGTGGAGGGGGCATCATCTGGGGTAAATTCACCCCTCCACTTT.

This clone was found a few times. The rearrangement links TRBV19 to TRBJ2-7; the match to TRBD2 covers 10 bases. In germline, CDR1 is LNHDA, CDR2 SQIVND (reference sequence). Trimming cost V 5 bases and J 1 base; bases outside gene matches: 5. The CDR3 sequence is 15 residues long. The CDR3 sequence is CASSPTSGWSYEQYF. In DNA, the CDR3 is TGTGCCAGTAGTCCGACTAGCGGGTGGTCCTACGAGCAGTACTTC. The full variable domain, completed using reference TRBV19 and TRBJ2-7, is DGGITQSPKYLFRKEGQNVTLSCEQNLNHDAMYWYRQDPGQGLRLIYYSQIVNDFQKGDIAEGYSVSREKKESFPLTVTSAQKNPTAFYLCASSPTSGWSYEQYFGPGTRLTVT.

The chain joins TRBV6-5 to TRBJ1-2; D is possibly TRBD1 (5 bases). The CDR3 has 15 amino acids. Germline V gives CDR1 MNHEY, CDR2 SVGAGI. Deletions cut 2 bases from V and 0 bases from J, with 10 bases between. CDR3 amino acids: CASSYQGGANYGYTF. The CDR3, as DNA: TGTGCCAGCAGTTACCAGGGCGGAGCTAACTATGGCTACACCTTC.

The gene calls are TRBV7-9 and TRBJ2-3, with D uncertain. CDR3 length equals 14 residues. The germline V gene encodes CDR1 SEHNR and CDR2 FQNEAQ (reference sequence). The germline V and J ends were trimmed by 7 bases and 0 bases, with 11 bases remaining between them. CDR3 in DNA: TGTGCCAGCACCGAAGTTGAGAGCACAGATACGCAGTATTTT. It codes for CASTEVESTDTQYF.

The J gene is TRBJ2-1, the V gene TRBV28; tentatively, D is TRBD1 (6 bases). The length of the CDR3 is 16 residues. Trimming stripped 6 bases from V and 3 bases from J, with 18 bases between. Germline CDR1 is MDHEN and CDR2 is SYDVKM. Here the CDR3 DNA reads TGTGCCAGCAGCGAGGCAGGGGTTTCGAGCTACAATGAGCAGTTCTTC. Protein: CASSEAGVSSYNEQFF.

V gene TRBV6-6 combines with J gene TRBJ2-2; 7 bases fit TRBD1. V trimming: 11 bases; J trimming: 5 bases; junction bases outside the gene matches: 2. CDR1 MNHNY and CDR2 SVGAGI come from the germline V gene (reference sequence). This CDR3 is 11 amino acids long. The CDR3 region has the DNA TGTGCCGCCAGGGGGACCGGGGAGCTGTTTTTT. Amino acid sequence: CAARGTGELFF.

This sequence joins TRBV30 and TRBJ1-5; D uncertain. The CDR3 is 14 amino acids. Germline CDR1 reads GTSNPN; CDR2 reads SVGIG (reference sequence). The V end was cut by 0 bases, the J end by 7 bases, with 13 bases between. The DNA for the CDR3 is TGTGCCTGGAGTGTACGGGGATTAGACCAGCCCCAGCATTTT. Encoded protein: CAWSVRGLDQPQHF.

The rearrangement links TRBV6-5 to TRBJ2-1; TRBD2 matches at 15 bases. Germline V CDR1 and CDR2: MNHEY, SVGAGI. V was clipped by 6 bases and J by 7 bases; unmatched bases: 4. This CDR3 contains 15 residues. CDR3 DNA: TGTGCCAGCAGCACTGGGACTAGCGGGAGGAATGAGCAGTTCTTC. Protein: CASSTGTSGRNEQFF.

This clone is a singleton in its sample. The chain links TRBV9 to TRBJ1-1; a possible D gene is TRBD1 (6 bases). Germline assignment: CDR1 SGDLS and CDR2 YYNGEE. V shed 0 bases and J shed 7 bases, with 7 bases lying between them. The CDR3 totals 12 residues. The DNA for the CDR3 is TGTGCCAGCAGCGTAGCGGACAGTGAAGCTTTCTTT. It codes for CASSVADSEAFF.

The CDR3, as DNA: TGCAGCGTTGGGACAGGACCAAACTATGGCTACACCTTC. It yields the protein CSVGTGPNYGYTF. J is TRBJ1-2 and V is TRBV29-1, with 7 nucleotides matching TRBD1. The germline V gene has CDR1 SQVTM and CDR2 ANQGSEA. The junction had 4 bases not matched to a gene; V was cut back by 4 bases and J by 2 bases. This CDR3 comprises 13 residues.

This clone is a singleton in its sample. The chain combines TRBV5-1 with TRBJ2-5; TRBD1 aligns across 11 bases. V lost 0 bases to trimming and J lost 4 bases; unmatched junction nucleotides: 8. The CDR3 is 17 amino acids. Germline assignment: CDR1 SGHRS and CDR2 YFSETQ. The CDR3 coding sequence is TGCGCCAGCAGCTTGGGATCCGGCGGGACAGGGGGAGAGACCCAGTACTTC. Its protein product is CASSLGSGGTGGETQYF.